This T cell receptor beta chain came from a study of blood T cell repertoires in COVID-19. The CDR3 is made up of 16 amino acids. Germline CDR1 SGHTS, CDR2 YDEGEE. V shed 0 bases and J 4 bases; nucleotides not matched to a gene: 6. The protocol was immunoSEQ multiplex PCR, while the TCRdb copy is restricted to in-frame clones and leaves out a portion. Altogether tens of thousands of clones are present, around nine tenths being singletons, with the ten largest covering nearly 7.5%. This TCR was recovered from a human donor with active COVID-19. The donor label of this sample is uncertain. The sequenced sample consisted of peripheral blood. The chain employs TRBV5-8 and TRBJ2-1; TRBD2 aligns across 8 bases. The CDR3, as DNA: TGTGCCAGCAGCTTGGACGGGACTAGACTATACAATGAGCAGTTCTTC. Its protein is CASSLDGTRLYNEQFF.